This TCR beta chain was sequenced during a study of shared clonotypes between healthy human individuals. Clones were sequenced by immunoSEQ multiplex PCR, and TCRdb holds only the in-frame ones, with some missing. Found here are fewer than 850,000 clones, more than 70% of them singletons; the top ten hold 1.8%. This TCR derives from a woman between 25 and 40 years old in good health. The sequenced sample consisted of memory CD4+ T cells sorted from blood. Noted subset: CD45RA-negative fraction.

The DNA for the CDR3 is TGTGCCACCCGGATGAACACTGAAGCTTTCTTT. As protein: CATRMNTEAFF. The chain is built from TRBV28 and TRBJ1-1; no reliable D call. Between the trimmed V and J ends, which lost 10 bases and 0 bases, there was a span of 6 bases. The germline gives CDR1 MDHEN, CDR2 SYDVKM. The CDR3 runs 11 residues.